The present T cell receptor beta chain was sequenced within a study of blood T cells in healthy people across ages. Study-wide results and limits: With naive T cell percentage, TCR beta diversity showed a strong correlation.

The use of a sample-barcoded 5' primer and a J-beta primer mix characterized a second PCR of roughly 6 to 11 cycles. A template-switch adaptor containing 12 random nucleotides labeled each cDNA molecule. MiXCR was run by TCRdb on the 5' RACE reads, yielding one entry per CDR3 protein. Of about 1.8 million distinct CDR3 sequences listed, about 50% are singletons. This CDR3 has 14 residues. The V and J ends lost 5 bases and 8 bases, in that order; junction bases with no gene match: 14. Germline assignment: CDR1 DFQATT and CDR2 SNEGSKA (reference sequence). Note on this clonotype: Its antigen is not known.

The rearrangement joins TRBV20-1 to TRBJ1-2; 7 nucleotides agree with TRBD1. Sample: blood. This receptor was obtained from a woman aged 40-49 years in good health. In DNA, the CDR3 is TGCAGTGCTTCAACGACAGGGAAGGTTAAGGGCTACACCTTC. Translated, it gives CSASTTGKVKGYTF.